The source of this T cell receptor beta chain is a study of T cells in tumors after PD-1 blockade. Sequenced by immunoSEQ multiplex PCR; TCRdb stores in-frame clones only, minus some. The profile shows tens of thousands of clones, about 80% of them singletons. J gave up 1 base and V 4 bases, and 12 bases lay outside the gene matches. This CDR3 is 18 amino acids long. Germline loops: CDR1 SGDLS, CDR2 YYNGEE. This clone was counted a few times. The V and J genes are TRBV9 and TRBJ2-2; 8 bases fit TRBD2. This TCR derives from a human donor with basal cell carcinoma. Sequenced here: PBMCs, sampled before anti-PD-1 treatment. The CDR3 nucleotides read TGTGCCAGCAGCCCCCGAGGAACAGCGGGAGTGAACACCGGGGAGCTGTTTTTT. It is translated as CASSPRGTAGVNTGELFF.